A single T cell receptor beta chain is shown here with its context. These data originate in a study of blood T cell repertoires in COVID-19. On the study more broadly: COVID-19 samples collected from the United States, Italy and Spain covered acute and convalescent phases.

Germline V lookup: CDR1 MGHRA, CDR2 YSYEKL. This CDR3 is 17 amino acids long. V shed 3 bases, J shed 3 bases, and the junction held 14 bases outside the gene matches. TCRdb's copy holds only in-frame clones and misses some; the assay was immunoSEQ multiplex PCR. Here the sample spans about 88,000 clones, roughly 72% being singletons. The specimen sequenced was peripheral blood. This TCR derives from a woman aged 55-70 years in a cohort sampled during active or convalescent COVID-19. This chain joins TRBV4-1 and TRBJ2-7, with 7 bases identical to TRBD1. CDR3 DNA sequence: TGCGCCAGCAGCCAGACGATGGGGACAGCAAACAACTACGAGCAGTACTTC. Amino acids: CASSQTMGTANNYEQYF.